This T cell receptor beta chain was identified during a study of siplizumab effects on memory and regulatory T cells. Findings and limits, study-wide: Sequences below about 10^-5 frequency were poorly captured, limiting mapping of alloreactive clones. Suppression by proliferating Tregs derived from siplizumab cultures was not verified. Memory cells that were CD4+ and unstimulated gave rise to alloreactive sequences, which siplizumab significantly reduced. Apparently more diverse than memory cells, naive T cells also seemed major alloresponse contributors.

Data came from immunoSEQ multiplex PCR; TCRdb stores just in-frame clones and leaves some out. The repertoire holds about 69,000 clones, with 80% to 90% as singletons. In regard to this clone: What it recognizes is unknown.

The sequenced sample consisted of Tregs sorted from blood. The sequence derives from a human donor in good health.

The CDR3 bases are TGTGCCAGCAGCCCTCACGGGGGAGGCAATCAGCCCCAGCATTTT. Translated: CASSPHGGGNQPQHF. V and J are TRBV14 and TRBJ1-5; a weak D match, TRBD1 (5 bases). With 4 bases removed from V and 2 bases from J, the gap between germline ends came to 12 bases. This CDR3 spans 15 amino acids. The V gene's germline CDR1 is SGHDN and CDR2 FVKESK.